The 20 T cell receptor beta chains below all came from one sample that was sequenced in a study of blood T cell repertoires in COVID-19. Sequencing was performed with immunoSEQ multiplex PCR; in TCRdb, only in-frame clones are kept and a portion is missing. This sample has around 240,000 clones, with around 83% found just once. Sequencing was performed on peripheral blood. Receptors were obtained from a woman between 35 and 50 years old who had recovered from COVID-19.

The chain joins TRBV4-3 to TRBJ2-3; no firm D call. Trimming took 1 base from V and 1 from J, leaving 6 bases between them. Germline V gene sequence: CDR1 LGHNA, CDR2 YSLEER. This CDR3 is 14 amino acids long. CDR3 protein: CASSQGPGTDTQYF. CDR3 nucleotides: TGCGCCAGCAGCCAAGGGCCCGGCACAGATACGCAGTATTTT.

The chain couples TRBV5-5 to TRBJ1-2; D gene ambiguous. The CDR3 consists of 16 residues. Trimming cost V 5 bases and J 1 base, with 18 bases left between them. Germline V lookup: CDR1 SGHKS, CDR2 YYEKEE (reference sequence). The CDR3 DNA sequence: TGTGCCAGCAGGTTAGAAAGTGCCCTGATTAACTATGGCTACACCTTC. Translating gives CASRLESALINYGYTF.

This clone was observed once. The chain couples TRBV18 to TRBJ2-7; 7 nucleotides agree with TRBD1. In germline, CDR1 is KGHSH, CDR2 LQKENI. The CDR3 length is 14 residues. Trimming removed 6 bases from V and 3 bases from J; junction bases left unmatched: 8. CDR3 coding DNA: TGTGCCAGCTCTCAGAGCCGGGACAGCTACGAGCAGTACTTC. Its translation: CASSQSRDSYEQYF.

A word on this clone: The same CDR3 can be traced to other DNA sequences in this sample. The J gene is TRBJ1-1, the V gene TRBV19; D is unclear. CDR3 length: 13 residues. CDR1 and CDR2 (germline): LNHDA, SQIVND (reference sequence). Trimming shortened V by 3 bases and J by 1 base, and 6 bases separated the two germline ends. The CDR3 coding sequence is TGTGCCAGTAGTATTCGGAGGAACACTGAAGCTTTCTTT. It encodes CASSIRRNTEAFF.

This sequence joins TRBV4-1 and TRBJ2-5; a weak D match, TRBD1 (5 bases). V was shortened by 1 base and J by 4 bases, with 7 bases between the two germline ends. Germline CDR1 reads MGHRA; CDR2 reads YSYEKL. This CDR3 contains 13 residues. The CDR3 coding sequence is TGCGCCAGCAGCCAAGGGGGCTTAGAGACCCAGTACTTC. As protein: CASSQGGLETQYF.

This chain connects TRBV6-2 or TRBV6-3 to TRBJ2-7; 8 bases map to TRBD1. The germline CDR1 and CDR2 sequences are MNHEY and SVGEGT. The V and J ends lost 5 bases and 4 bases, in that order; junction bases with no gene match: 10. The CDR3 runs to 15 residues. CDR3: CASSRRTGKAYEQYF. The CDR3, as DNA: TGTGCCAGCAGTCGTCGGACAGGGAAGGCGTACGAGCAGTACTTC.

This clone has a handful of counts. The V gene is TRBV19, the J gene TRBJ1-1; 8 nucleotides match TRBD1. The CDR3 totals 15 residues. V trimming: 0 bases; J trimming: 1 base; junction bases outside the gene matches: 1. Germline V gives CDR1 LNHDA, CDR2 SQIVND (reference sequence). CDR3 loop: CASSIDGTGNTEAFF. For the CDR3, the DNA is TGTGCCAGTAGTATAGACGGGACAGGGAACACTGAAGCTTTCTTT.

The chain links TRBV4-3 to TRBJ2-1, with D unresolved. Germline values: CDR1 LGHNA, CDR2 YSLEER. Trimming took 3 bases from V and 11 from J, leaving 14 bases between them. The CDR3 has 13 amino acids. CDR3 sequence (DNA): TGCGCCAGCAGCCAGATAGCTTATGGAAAGCAGTTCTTC. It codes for CASSQIAYGKQFF.

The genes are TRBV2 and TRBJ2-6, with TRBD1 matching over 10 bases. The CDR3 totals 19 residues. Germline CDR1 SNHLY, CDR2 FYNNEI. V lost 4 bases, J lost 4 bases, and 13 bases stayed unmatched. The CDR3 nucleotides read TGTGCCAGCAGTGTCCAACCCAGGGGACAGGGGTTAGGGGCCAACGTCCTGACTTTC. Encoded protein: CASSVQPRGQGLGANVLTF.

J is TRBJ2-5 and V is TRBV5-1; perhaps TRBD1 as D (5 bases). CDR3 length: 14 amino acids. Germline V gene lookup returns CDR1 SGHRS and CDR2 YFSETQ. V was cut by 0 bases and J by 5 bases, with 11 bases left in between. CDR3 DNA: TGCGCCAGCAGCTTGGATCAGGGTCGGGAGACCCAGTACTTC. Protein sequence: CASSLDQGRETQYF. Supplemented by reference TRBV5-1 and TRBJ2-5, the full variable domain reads KAGVTQTPRYLIKTRGQQVTLSCSPISGHRSVSWYQQTPGQGLQFLFEYFSETQRNKGNFPGRFSGRQFSNSRSEMNVSTLELGDSALYLCASSLDQGRETQYFGPGTRLLVL.

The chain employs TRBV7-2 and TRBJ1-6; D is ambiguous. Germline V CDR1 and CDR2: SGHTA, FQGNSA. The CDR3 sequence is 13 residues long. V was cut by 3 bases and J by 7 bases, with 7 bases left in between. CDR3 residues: CASSLEQNSPLHF. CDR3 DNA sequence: TGTGCCAGCAGCTTGGAACAGAATTCACCCCTCCACTTT. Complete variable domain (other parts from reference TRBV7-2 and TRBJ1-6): GAGVSQSPSNKVTEKGKDVELRCDPISGHTALYWYRQSLGQGLEFLIYFQGNSAPDKSGLPSDRFSAERTGGSVSTLTIQRTQQEDSAVYLCASSLEQNSPLHFGNGTRLTVT.

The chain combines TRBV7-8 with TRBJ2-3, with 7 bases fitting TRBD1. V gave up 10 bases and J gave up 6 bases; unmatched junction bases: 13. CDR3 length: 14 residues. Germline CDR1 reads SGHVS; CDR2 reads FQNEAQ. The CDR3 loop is CATQARQGMDTQYF. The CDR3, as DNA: TGTGCCACCCAAGCACGACAGGGAATGGATACGCAGTATTTT.

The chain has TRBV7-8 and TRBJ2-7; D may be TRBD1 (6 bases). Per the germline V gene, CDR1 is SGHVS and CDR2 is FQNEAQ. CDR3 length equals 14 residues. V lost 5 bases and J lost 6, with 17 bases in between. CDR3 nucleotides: TGTGCCAGCAGCGTAAGGACAGACCTCGGCGAGCAGTACTTC. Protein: CASSVRTDLGEQYF.

The CDR3 protein is CASSPTRVGDTQYF. CDR3 bases: TGTGCCAGCAGTCCGACCCGGGTGGGAGATACGCAGTATTTT. The genes are TRBV14 and TRBJ2-3; no reliable D call. CDR3 length equals 14 residues. The germline V gene encodes CDR1 SGHDN and CDR2 FVKESK. Between the trimmed V and J ends, which lost 6 bases and 5 bases, there was a span of 15 bases.

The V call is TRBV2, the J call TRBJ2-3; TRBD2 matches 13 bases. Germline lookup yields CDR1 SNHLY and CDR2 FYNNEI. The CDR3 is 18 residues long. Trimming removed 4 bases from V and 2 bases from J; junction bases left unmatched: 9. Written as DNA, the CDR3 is TGTGCCAGCAGTGCACTAGCGGGGGGGCCCTCGATCACAGATACGCAGTATTTT. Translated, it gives CASSALAGGPSITDTQYF.

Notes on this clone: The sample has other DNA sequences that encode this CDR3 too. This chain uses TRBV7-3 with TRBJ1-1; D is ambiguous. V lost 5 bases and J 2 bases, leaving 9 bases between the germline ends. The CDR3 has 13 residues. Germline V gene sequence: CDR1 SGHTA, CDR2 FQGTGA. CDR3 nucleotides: TGTGCCAGCAGCCCAACAGTAAACACTGAAGCTTTCTTT. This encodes CASSPTVNTEAFF.

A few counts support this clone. The chain's CDR3 is CATPWGDTDTQYF. The DNA of the CDR3 is TGTGCCACCCCGTGGGGGGACACAGATACGCAGTATTTT. The chain combines TRBV2 with TRBJ2-3, with a possible D match to TRBD2 (6 bases). The CDR3 loop spans 13 amino acids. Germline CDR1 is SNHLY and CDR2 is FYNNEI. Trimming shortened V by 10 bases and J by 2 bases, and 13 bases separated the two germline ends.

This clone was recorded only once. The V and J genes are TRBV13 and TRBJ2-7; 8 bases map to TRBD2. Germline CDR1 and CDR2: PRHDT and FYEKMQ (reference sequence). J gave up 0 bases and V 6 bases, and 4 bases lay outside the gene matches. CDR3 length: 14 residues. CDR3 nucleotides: TGTGCCAGCAGAACTAGCGGAAGCTCCTACGAGCAGTACTTC. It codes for CASRTSGSSYEQYF.

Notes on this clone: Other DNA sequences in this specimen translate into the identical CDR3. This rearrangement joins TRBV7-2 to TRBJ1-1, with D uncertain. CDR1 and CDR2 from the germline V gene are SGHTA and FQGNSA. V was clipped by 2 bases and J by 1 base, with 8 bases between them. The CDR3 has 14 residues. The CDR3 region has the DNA TGTGCCAGCAGCTTATTACTGAGGAACACTGAAGCTTTCTTT. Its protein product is CASSLLLRNTEAFF.

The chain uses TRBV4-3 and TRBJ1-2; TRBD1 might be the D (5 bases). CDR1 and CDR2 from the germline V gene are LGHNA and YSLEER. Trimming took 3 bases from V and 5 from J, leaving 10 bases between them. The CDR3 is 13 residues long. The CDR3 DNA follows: TGCGCCAGCAGCCATACAGGACCTTATGGCTACACCTTC. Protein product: CASSHTGPYGYTF.